A selection of T cell receptor beta chains follows, all from one sample in a study of T cell clonotyping in hematopoietic cell transplantation. Some clones are missing from TCRdb's copy, which holds only in-frame ones; the method was immunoSEQ multiplex PCR. The sample has around 9,000 clones; under 90% are singletons. The sequencing here drew on PBMCs, taken at the time of graft-versus-host disease after allogeneic stem cell transplant. These receptors all come from a male patient aged 60-70 years who had an allogeneic stem cell transplant from an unrelated donor, so the T cells may come from the graft donor. Some clones in this sample may be carry-over from other donors' samples. CDR3s include the opening cysteine and the closing phenylalanine or tryptophan. A D gene is named only where the DNA matches it firmly. Some rows mark clone size as missing; the rest say once, few, many or name a class of expanded clone.

-	TRBV9	TRBJ2-3	-	TGTGCCAGCAGCGTAAGGGCTGCGGAAGATACGCAGTATTTT	CASSVRAAEDTQYF
once	TRBV19	TRBJ1-4	-	TGTGCCAGTAGTATAGCCTTGGGGGAAAAACTGTTTTTT	CASSIALGEKLFF
-	TRBV7-2	TRBJ1-1	-	TGTGCCAGCAGCTTAGACAGGGTCTCTGAAGCTTTCTTT	CASSLDRVSEAFF
-	TRBV27	TRBJ1-5	-	TGTGCCAGCGGATGGGGGGCACAAAGCCCCCAGCATTTT	CASGWGAQSPQHF
-	TRBV5-6	TRBJ2-7	-	TGTGCCAGCGCGGGGACAGATGTTTACGAGCAGTACTTC	CASAGTDVYEQYF
-	TRBV29-1	TRBJ2-7	-	TGCAGCGTTGATGGAGGTGGGGCCCGCGAGCAGTACTTC	CSVDGGGAREQYF
-	TRBV4-1	TRBJ1-1	TRBD1	TGCGCCAGCAGCTTCGACAGGGGGGAGACTGAAGCTTTCTTT	CASSFDRGETEAFF
-	TRBV27	TRBJ1-1	-	TGTGCCAGCAGTTCCTGGGCTACCCTTGAAGCTTTCTTT	CASSSWATLEAFF
-	TRBV11-1	TRBJ1-6	-	TGTGCCAGCAGCCTCCAGCCCATCCCCGAGGGCCTATATAATTCACCCCTCCACTTT	CASSLQPIPEGLYNSPLHF
few	TRBV6-5	TRBJ2-5	-	TGTGCCAGCAACCCCACAGGGCGCGGAGAGACCCAGTACTTC	CASNPTGRGETQYF
-	TRBV6-5	TRBJ1-3	-	TGTGCCAGCAGCCCCCTCTCAGGAAACACCATATATTTT	CASSPLSGNTIYF
-	TRBV28	TRBJ1-2	-	TGTGCCAGCAGTTCAGGGGCGGGTAGTGTGGGCTACACCTTC	CASSSGAGSVGYTF
few	TRBV5-1	TRBJ1-1	TRBD1	TGCGCCAGCGACGATGGGACAGGAGTCACTGAAGCTTTCTTT	CASDDGTGVTEAFF
-	TRBV6-6	TRBJ1-5	-	TGTGCCACCGCGGACGGAGAGCCCCAGCATTTT	CATADGEPQHF
-	TRBV11-2	TRBJ2-1	TRBD2	TGTGCCAGCAGCTCCCCTAGCGGGGGGCCCAATGAGCAGTTCTTC	CASSSPSGGPNEQFF
-	TRBV5-1	TRBJ1-4	-	TGCGCCAGCAGCCCCATCCAGGCCAGCGGGGAAAAACTGTTTTTT	CASSPIQASGEKLFF
-	TRBV29-1	TRBJ1-1	-	TGCAGCGGACGTGTGGGACAGAACACTGAAGCTTTCTTT	CSGRVGQNTEAFF
-	TRBV11-2	TRBJ1-2	TRBD1	TGTGCCAGCAGCTTAGGGGGTTGGGACAGGGGGGATGGCTACACCTTC	CASSLGGWDRGDGYTF
large	TRBV19	TRBJ2-7	TRBD1	TGTGCCAGTAGTATGGGGTCAGGGGGATTCTACGAGCAGTACTTC	CASSMGSGGFYEQYF
-	TRBV27	TRBJ2-7	-	TGTGCCAGCCGTACCCTAACGGGAAATCATCTCGAGCAGTACTTC	CASRTLTGNHLEQYF
-	TRBV6-1	TRBJ1-1	-	TGTGCCAGCAGTGAATGGGACACTGAAGCTTTCTTT	CASSEWDTEAFF
-	TRBV7-9	TRBJ2-7	-	TGTGCCAGCAGCTTAGTTGGAGGGGCAACCTACGAGCAGTACTTC	CASSLVGGATYEQYF
-	TRBV7-8	TRBJ1-1	-	TGTGCCAGCAGCTTAGCAAATCGCCGCGGCAGTCCCACTGAAGCTTTCTTT	CASSLANRRGSPTEAFF
-	TRBV4-1	TRBJ1-5	-	TGCGCCAGCAGCACTCCGCCCGGACAGCCCCAGCATTTT	CASSTPPGQPQHF
-	TRBV5-4	TRBJ1-1	-	TGTGCCAGCAGCTTGGTCCTTGTACGGGAAATCGAAGCTTTCTTT	CASSLVLVREIEAFF
-	TRBV5-6	TRBJ2-3	TRBD1	TGTGCCAGCAGCGCCGGGACAGCGCAGTATTTT	CASSAGTAQYF
-	TRBV27	TRBJ2-5	TRBD1	TGTGCCAGCAGTTTCGGGACAGCCCAAGAGACCCAGTACTTC	CASSFGTAQETQYF
-	TRBV7-2	TRBJ1-5	-	TGTGCCAGCAGCCTACTACAGGGCAATCAGCCCCAGCATTTT	CASSLLQGNQPQHF
-	TRBV4-3	TRBJ2-7	TRBD2	TGCGCCAGCAGCCAAGGGGTTTCTAGCGGGAGGCCGTACTTC	CASSQGVSSGRPYF
-	TRBV4-2	TRBJ2-2	-	TGTGCCAGCAGCCAAGATCCCGGGGGCTCGAACACCGGGGAGCTGTTTTTT	CASSQDPGGSNTGELFF
-	TRBV6-5	TRBJ2-7	-	TGTGCCAGCAGCCGAACAGGAAGCTCCTACGAGCAGTACTTC	CASSRTGSSYEQYF
few	TRBV7-2	TRBJ2-5	-	TGTGCCAGCAGCCCGGGACCCTTGGGGAGGAAGACCCAGTACTTC	CASSPGPLGRKTQYF
-	TRBV7-2	TRBJ1-1	-	TGTGCCAGCAGCTTGGGCCGAATGGAAGCTTTCTTT	CASSLGRMEAFF
-	TRBV11-2	TRBJ2-7	TRBD1	TGTGCCAGCAGCCGGGACAGGGGGCCCTACGAGCAGTACTTC	CASSRDRGPYEQYF
-	TRBV9	TRBJ2-1	TRBD1	TGTGCCAGCAGCGTTGTTGGGGGATCAGGGGGCAATGAGCAGTTCTTC	CASSVVGGSGGNEQFF
-	TRBV2	TRBJ2-7	TRBD1	TGTGCCAGCAGAGCCGGGACAGGGTGGTACGAGCAGTACTTC	CASRAGTGWYEQYF
once	TRBV28	TRBJ1-1	-	TGTGCCAGCAGTAGCCTAATACAGGGATCGAACACTGAAGCTTTCTTT	CASSSLIQGSNTEAFF
-	TRBV7-8	TRBJ1-1	-	TGTGCCAGCAGCTTAAGGGGCCAGAACACTGAAGCTTTCTTT	CASSLRGQNTEAFF
-	TRBV5-1	TRBJ2-1	-	TGCGCCAGCAGCTTGAACTCCTACAATGAGCAGTTCTTC	CASSLNSYNEQFF
medium-sized	TRBV15	TRBJ1-2	TRBD1	TGTGCCACCAGCAGAGACCGGGGACAGGGGGCCTCTTTTGGCACCTTC	CATSRDRGQGASFGTF
-	TRBV19	TRBJ1-1	-	TGTGCCAGTAGATCCGGGATGAACACTGAAGCTTTCTTT	CASRSGMNTEAFF
-	TRBV29-1	TRBJ1-1	-	TGCAGCGGGAAACAGGGGAACACTGAAGCTTTCTTT	CSGKQGNTEAFF
-	TRBV27	TRBJ2-7	-	TGTGCCAGCAGCGCCTACTACCGGACGTACGAGCAGTACTTC	CASSAYYRTYEQYF
-	TRBV2	TRBJ1-6	-	TGTGCCAGCAGTCTCGGGAGCAATTCACCCCTCCACTTT	CASSLGSNSPLHF
-	TRBV19	TRBJ2-7	TRBD1	TGTGCCAGTAGTATAGATCGGGACAGCCTCTACGAGCAGTACTTC	CASSIDRDSLYEQYF
-	TRBV2	TRBJ1-6	-	TGTGCCAGCAAGTCCGAGTCGCTTAATAATTCACCCCTCCACTTT	CASKSESLNNSPLHF
-	TRBV7-8	TRBJ1-5	-	TGTGCCAGCAGCTTAGTGAGGTGGACATCAGATCAGCCCCAGCATTTT	CASSLVRWTSDQPQHF
-	TRBV9	TRBJ2-3	TRBD2	TGTGCCAGCAGCGTAGCGGGGGGTCTAACAGATACGCAGTATTTT	CASSVAGGLTDTQYF
-	TRBV20-1	TRBJ1-2	-	TGCAGTGCTAGCAAGGACTATGGCTACACCTTC	CSASKDYGYTF
medium-sized	TRBV4-1	TRBJ1-5	TRBD1	TGCGCCAGCAGCCATCACCAGGGGGGAGATCAGCCCCAGCATTTT	CASSHHQGGDQPQHF
-	TRBV5-6	TRBJ1-6	-	TGTGCCAGCAGCTTACAGCAATATAATTCACCCCTCCACTTT	CASSLQQYNSPLHF
-	TRBV11-1	TRBJ2-5	-	TGTGCCAGCAGCTCGACACAGGCTTCCCAAGAGACCCAGTACTTC	CASSSTQASQETQYF